Listed below are T cell receptor beta chains from one sample, sequenced in a study of early T cells in non-severe SARS-CoV-2 infection. TCRdb processed the 5' RACE reads anew with MiXCR; each CDR3 protein has one entry. In the table there are fewer than 100,000 distinct CDR3 sequences, approximately 16% of which are singletons. Sequencing was performed on whole blood. The receptors were gathered from an adult who was a healthcare worker with PCR-confirmed SARS-CoV-2 infection or an uninfected control (not recorded which). Each CDR3 is given with its conserved first and last residue. Each record gives: D gene, V gene, clone size, J gene, CDR3 DNA, CDR3 protein. The D gene is left open where the match is weak. Rows give clone size only sometimes, using once, few, many, or a class for an expanded clone.

TRBD1,TRBV7-9,few,TRBJ1-1,TGTGCCAGCAGCCCCGACAGGGGGCTGGTTGAAGCTTTCTTT,CASSPDRGLVEAFF
TRBD1,TRBV12-3/TRBV12-4,few,TRBJ2-5,TGTGCCAGCACCTGGACAGGGAGTTATGGCGAGACCCAGTACTTC,CASTWTGSYGETQYF
-,TRBV19,-,TRBJ2-2,TGTGCCAGTAGTCTGGGCCCGGGCACCGGGGAGCTGTTTTTT,CASSLGPGTGELFF
-,TRBV12-5,-,TRBJ1-1,TGTGCTAGTGGTTTCTCAGGGGCAGGGACTGAAGCTTTCTTT,CASGFSGAGTEAFF
-,TRBV20-1,-,TRBJ2-1,TGCAGTGCTCCCCGGACAGTCTACAATGAGCAGTTCTTC,CSAPRTVYNEQFF
TRBD2,TRBV27,few,TRBJ2-3,TGTGCCAGCAGTCCTCGACTAGCGGGAGGTACAGATACGCAGTATTTT,CASSPRLAGGTDTQYF
-,TRBV6-4,many,TRBJ2-1,TGTGCCAGCAGTGACTCTACTAATCCCCCCTACAATGAGCAGTTCTTC,CASSDSTNPPYNEQFF
-,TRBV29-1,few,TRBJ2-3,TGCAGCGTTGAACCCCCATACAGGGATCCAGATACGCAGTATTTT,CSVEPPYRDPDTQYF
-,TRBV15,few,TRBJ1-3,TGTGCCACCAGCAGAAGTAGACAAACCTCTGGAAACACCATATATTTT,CATSRSRQTSGNTIYF
TRBD1,TRBV24-1,few,TRBJ2-5,TGTGCCACCAGTGAGGCAGGGGGCCAAGAGACCCAGTACTTC,CATSEAGGQETQYF
-,TRBV11-2,-,TRBJ2-6,TGTGCCAGCACCGCAACTGGGGCCAACGTCCTGACTTTC,CASTATGANVLTF
-,TRBV5-1,-,TRBJ2-1,TGCGCCAGCAGCTCCGTCCTAGGGGTCGGTGAGCAGTTCTTC,CASSSVLGVGEQFF
TRBD2,TRBV7-2,few,TRBJ2-1,TGTGCCAGCAGCCCACCGACTAGCGCTTATAATGAGCAGTTCTTC,CASSPPTSAYNEQFF
-,TRBV12-3/TRBV12-4,few,TRBJ2-7,TGTGCCAGCAGTGGGGGACTCACATCCTACGAGCAGTACTTC,CASSGGLTSYEQYF
-,TRBV12-3/TRBV12-4,many,TRBJ2-1,TGTGCCAGCAGCCCAGGGGGAGGCAATGAGCAGTTCTTC,CASSPGGGNEQFF
-,TRBV5-1,many,TRBJ2-4,TGCGCCAGCAGCACACAGGCGGGCAAAAACATTCAGTACTTC,CASSTQAGKNIQYF
-,TRBV30,few,TRBJ1-2,TGTGCTTGGACTCGGACGGTGAACTATGGCTACACCTTC,CAWTRTVNYGYTF
TRBD1,TRBV6-6,few,TRBJ1-2,TGTGCCAGCAGTTACAACAGGCCCGCTCGGGACAGGGGCCTTTATGGCTACACCTTC,CASSYNRPARDRGLYGYTF
TRBD2,TRBV20-1,many,TRBJ2-7,TGCAGTGCTTGGACTAGCGGGACCTACGAGCAGTACTTC,CSAWTSGTYEQYF
-,TRBV29-1,few,TRBJ2-1,TGCAGCGTCCGGGTATACAATGAGCAGTTCTTC,CSVRVYNEQFF
-,TRBV4-2,many,TRBJ2-3,TGTGCCAGCAGCCAAGAAGCTAGCCCCCGCACAGATACGCAGTATTTT,CASSQEASPRTDTQYF
-,TRBV7-9,few,TRBJ1-2,TGTGCCAGCAGCTTTGACACTACGTTCGGCTACACCTTC,CASSFDTTFGYTF
TRBD2,TRBV13,few,TRBJ2-1,TGTGCCAGCAGGATGACTAGCGGGGGCCCGAGCTCCTACAATGAGCAGTTCTTC,CASRMTSGGPSSYNEQFF
-,TRBV7-9,many,TRBJ1-3,TGTGCCAGCAGTTCCTTTACCTCTGGAAACACCATATATTTT,CASSSFTSGNTIYF
-,TRBV21-1,few,TRBJ2-7,TGTGCCAGCAGCAAGGGCAGGGAAAGCTCCTACGAGCAGTACTTC,CASSKGRESSYEQYF
-,TRBV18,few,TRBJ1-1,TGTGCCAGCCCCCTGGATGGGTTTGGCACTGAAGCTTTCTTT,CASPLDGFGTEAFF
TRBD1,TRBV7-3,-,TRBJ1-2,TGTGCCAGCAGCTTAGGACAGGGGTCTGGCTACACCTTC,CASSLGQGSGYTF
-,TRBV20-1,-,TRBJ1-2,TGCAGTGGGACAGAAGCTAACTATGGCTACACCTTC,CSGTEANYGYTF
TRBD1,TRBV20-1,-,TRBJ2-1,TGCAGTGCCCTGGGACAGGGGGGAAATGAGCAGTTCTTC,CSALGQGGNEQFF
-,TRBV10-3,few,TRBJ1-2,TGTGCCATCAGTGAGTCCGTTGCGGGGAGGTATGGCTACACCTTC,CAISESVAGRYGYTF
-,TRBV6-1,-,TRBJ2-7,TGTGCCAGCAGAGAATTTGGAGAGCAGTACTTC,CASREFGEQYF
-,TRBV28,-,TRBJ2-1,TGTGCCAGCAGTTTATACGGACAGAAAAATGAGCAGTTCTTC,CASSLYGQKNEQFF